This TCR beta chain derives from a study of T cell responses to AZD1222 COVID-19 vaccine. Study-wide results and limits: Donors skewed white British and female; clonal diversity was possibly underestimated.

Worth noting for this clone: Its antigen is not identified.

Here immunoSEQ multiplex PCR was the method, and the copy in TCRdb shows in-frame clones only, minus some. The table includes about 100,000 clones, 92% detected once. CDR1 and CDR2 from the germline V gene are SGHTA and FQGNSA. This CDR3 has 17 amino acids. Unmatched junction bases numbered 13, after V lost 6 bases and J lost 1 base. The input for sequencing was peripheral blood, taken 28 days after the second AZD1222 dose. The genes are TRBV7-2 and TRBJ1-1; 8 positions agree with TRBD1. This receptor was identified in an adult who received the AZD1222 COVID-19 vaccine. In DNA, the CDR3 is TGTGCCAGCAGTTTAAGCACAGGGGGGCGGACGAACACTGAAGCTTTCTTT. Translated, it gives CASSLSTGGRTNTEAFF.